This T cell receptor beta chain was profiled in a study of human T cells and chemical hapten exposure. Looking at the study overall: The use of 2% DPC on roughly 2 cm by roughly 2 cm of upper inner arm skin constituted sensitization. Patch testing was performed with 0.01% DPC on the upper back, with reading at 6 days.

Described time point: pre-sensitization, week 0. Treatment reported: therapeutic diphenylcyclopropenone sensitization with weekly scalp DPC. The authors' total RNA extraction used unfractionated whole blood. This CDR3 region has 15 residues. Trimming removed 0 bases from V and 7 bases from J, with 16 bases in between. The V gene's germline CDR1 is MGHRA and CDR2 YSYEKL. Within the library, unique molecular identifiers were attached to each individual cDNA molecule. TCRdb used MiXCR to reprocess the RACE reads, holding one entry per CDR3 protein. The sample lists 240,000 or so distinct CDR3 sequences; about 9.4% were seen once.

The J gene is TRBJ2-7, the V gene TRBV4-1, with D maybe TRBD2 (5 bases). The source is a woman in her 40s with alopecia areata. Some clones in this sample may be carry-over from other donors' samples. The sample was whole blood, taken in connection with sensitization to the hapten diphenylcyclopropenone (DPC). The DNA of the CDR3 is TGCGCCAGCAGCCAAGATTCGAGGGCACGGGAAGAGCAGTACTTC. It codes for CASSQDSRAREEQYF.